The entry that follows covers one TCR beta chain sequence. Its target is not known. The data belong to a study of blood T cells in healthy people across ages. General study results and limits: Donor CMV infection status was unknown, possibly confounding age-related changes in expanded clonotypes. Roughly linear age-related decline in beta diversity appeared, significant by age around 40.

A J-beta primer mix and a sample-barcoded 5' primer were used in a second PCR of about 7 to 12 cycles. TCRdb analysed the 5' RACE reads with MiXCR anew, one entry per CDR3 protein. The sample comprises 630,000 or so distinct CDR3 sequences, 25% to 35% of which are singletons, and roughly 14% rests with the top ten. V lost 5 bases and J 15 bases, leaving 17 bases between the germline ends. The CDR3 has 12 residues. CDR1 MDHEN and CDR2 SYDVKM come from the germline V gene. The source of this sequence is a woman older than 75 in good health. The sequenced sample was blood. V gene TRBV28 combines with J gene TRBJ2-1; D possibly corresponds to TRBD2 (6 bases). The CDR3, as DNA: TGTGCCAGCAGTATTACAGGAGGGGCTTTGTTCTTC. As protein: CASSITGGALFF.